The next 21 T cell receptor beta chains were all read from a single sample in a study of monozygotic twins with inflammatory bowel disease. TCRdb reprocessed the 5' RACE reads and reports one entry per CDR3 protein, with no DNA. Its clone listing holds approximately 340,000 distinct CDR3 sequences. Sequenced input: blood. These receptors originate from a human donor with ulcerative colitis or Crohn's disease, or a healthy co-twin of an affected twin (not recorded which).

The chain uses TRBV7-2 and TRBJ2-7. Germline CDR1 SGHTA, CDR2 FQGNSA. This CDR3 region has 12 residues. This CDR3 reads CASSRLAYEQYF. Using reference TRBV7-2 and TRBJ2-7 for the parts outside the CDR3, the full variable domain is GAGVSQSPSNKVTEKGKDVELRCDPISGHTALYWYRQSLGQGLEFLIYFQGNSAPDKSGLPSDRFSAERTGGSVSTLTIQRTQQEDSAVYLCASSRLAYEQYFGPGTRLTVT.

The chain recombines TRBV7-3 with TRBJ2-5; TCRdb's D gene call, TRBD2, goes unchecked for lack of DNA. The CDR3 totals 15 residues. The germline V gene has CDR1 SGHTA and CDR2 FQGTGA. CDR3 in amino acids: CASSLEGRAQETQYF.

The chain uses TRBV4-1 and TRBJ2-1; TCRdb's assignment of TRBD1 cannot be checked, as there is no DNA. The CDR3 loop spans 19 amino acids. Germline V gives CDR1 MGHRA, CDR2 YSYEKL. The CDR3 sequence: CASSQLVLRGSPAAVEQFF.

V is TRBV29-1 and J is TRBJ2-6; TCRdb selects TRBD1, and the lack of DNA leaves this call unchecked. CDR3 size: 15 residues. Germline loops: CDR1 SQVTM, CDR2 ANQGSEA. The chain's CDR3 is CSVGQGTAGANVLTF.

V usage is TRBV6-2 or TRBV6-3 and J usage is TRBJ2-7; TCRdb gives TRBD2 as the D gene, but with no DNA this cannot be confirmed. Germline V lookup: CDR1 MNHEY, CDR2 SVGEGT. The CDR3 extends over 15 amino acids. Here the CDR3 reads CASNPGLAGVSEQYF.

The V call is TRBV10-1, the J call TRBJ1-1; TCRdb lists TRBD1, though no DNA is available to test this call. Germline lookup yields CDR1 WNHNN and CDR2 SYGVQD (reference sequence). This CDR3 is built from 13 residues. The CDR3 here is CASMDDRNTEAFF.

The rearrangement links TRBV10-1 to TRBJ2-3; the D call from TCRdb, TRBD2, cannot be confirmed without DNA. There are 16 residues in the CDR3. Germline-derived CDR1 and CDR2 are WNHNN and SYGVQD (reference sequence). CDR3 amino acids: CASSGGRGLGTDTQYF.

J is TRBJ2-3 and V is TRBV6-2 or TRBV6-3; TCRdb lists TRBD2, though no DNA is available to test this call. The length of the CDR3 is 15 residues. Germline CDR1 reads MNHEY; CDR2 reads SVGEGT. The CDR3 spells CASSSGTSNADTQYF.

The gene calls are TRBV28 and TRBJ2-7; TCRdb reports TRBD1, a call that lacks DNA to check it against. This CDR3 has 16 residues. Germline CDR1 reads MDHEN; CDR2 reads SYDVKM. CDR3 region: CASSFWARGHIYEQYF.

The chain has TRBV12-3 or TRBV12-4 and TRBJ2-1; TCRdb names TRBD2, which stays unverified in the absence of DNA. CDR3 size: 14 residues. CDR3 region: CASTGTSGSNEQFF.

The chain carries TRBV4-1 and TRBJ2-7; TCRdb lists TRBD2, though no DNA is available to test this call. This CDR3 region has 18 residues. Germline V gives CDR1 MGHRA, CDR2 YSYEKL. This CDR3 is CASSHPFGGRGDSHEQYF.

V gene TRBV14 combines with J gene TRBJ1-2; TCRdb outputs TRBD1, but without DNA this stays unchecked. The CDR3 loop spans 17 amino acids. Germline CDR1 SGHDN, CDR2 FVKESK. This chain's CDR3 is CASSQTPRGRRPNGYTF.

The chain couples TRBV6-6 to TRBJ2-1; TCRdb proposes TRBD1, but this gene call is untestable without DNA. CDR3 size: 14 residues. CDR1 and CDR2 from the germline V gene are MNHNY and SVGAGI (reference sequence). Here the CDR3 reads CASSYSVAETGWFF.

The V and J genes are TRBV10-3 and TRBJ2-1. CDR3 size: 14 residues. Germline V gene lookup returns CDR1 ENHRY and CDR2 SYGVKD. CDR3 sequence: CAISDGGSYNEQFF.

The chain has TRBV7-2 and TRBJ1-3; TCRdb picks TRBD1, but there is no DNA to check that call. The V gene's germline CDR1 is SGHTA and CDR2 FQGNSA. There are 17 residues in the CDR3. CDR3 loop: CASSLWGGGTSGNTIYF.

The V call is TRBV3-1, the J call TRBJ1-2; lacking DNA, the TRBD1 call made by TCRdb goes unchecked. Germline CDR1 is LGHDT and CDR2 is YNNKEL (reference sequence). The CDR3 totals 14 residues. The CDR3 spells CASSRGQIHYGYTF.

The chain has TRBV6-6 and TRBJ1-1; TCRdb gives TRBD1 as the D gene, but with no DNA this cannot be confirmed. Germline V lookup: CDR1 MNHNY, CDR2 SVGAGI (reference sequence). The CDR3 consists of 14 residues. The CDR3 sequence: CASTQPGGNTEAFF.

This chain joins TRBV5-6 and TRBJ2-6. In germline, CDR1 is SGHDT, CDR2 YYEEEE. The CDR3 has 16 residues. The CDR3 loop is CASSSFYKAGANVLTF. The full variable domain, with the rest looked up from reference TRBV5-6 and TRBJ2-6, is DAGVTQSPTHLIKTRGQQVTLRCSPKSGHDTVSWYQQALGQGPQFIFQYYEEEERQRGNFPDRFSGHQFPNYSSELNVNALLLGDSALYLCASSSFYKAGANVLTFGAGSRLTVL.

The chain combines TRBV20-1 with TRBJ2-7; TCRdb's D call, TRBD2, is unchecked because there is no DNA. The CDR3 contains 14 residues. The germline CDR1 and CDR2 sequences are DFQATT and SNEGSKA (reference sequence). CDR3 in amino acids: CSARWRGGSYEQYF.

The V call is TRBV7-2, the J call TRBJ2-1. There are 14 residues in the CDR3. Germline-derived CDR1 and CDR2 are SGHTA and FQGNSA. Here the CDR3 reads CASSFPGLQNEQFF.

The genes are TRBV7-2 and TRBJ1-5. Germline loops: CDR1 SGHTA, CDR2 FQGNSA. This CDR3 comprises 13 residues. The CDR3 region is CASSLSWDQPQHF.